This TCR beta chain was profiled in a study of blood T cells in healthy people across ages. Findings of the study overall: Donor CMV status, an unknown factor, possibly confounded changes in expanded clonotypes.

Using a J-beta primer mix together with a sample-barcoded 5' primer, a second PCR was run for about 6 to 12 cycles. TCRdb re-derived calls from the 5' RACE reads in MiXCR, one entry per CDR3 protein. The table records approximately 850,000 distinct CDR3 sequences, 40% to 50% of them present only once. This clonotype has just one count. Its antigen is not known. The CDR3 runs 19 residues. J gave up 0 bases and V 3 bases, and 10 bases lay outside the gene matches. Per the germline V gene, CDR1 is ENHRY and CDR2 is SYGVKD. This receptor was taken from a man aged 55-75 years in good health. The source material was blood. This sequence joins TRBV10-3 and TRBJ2-1; 11 nucleotides align to TRBD2. The CDR3 reads CAISEALAGATSSYNEQFF. The CDR3 nucleotides are TGTGCCATCAGTGAAGCACTAGCGGGGGCCACGAGCTCCTACAATGAGCAGTTCTTC.